Following are 22 T cell receptor beta chains from one sample sequenced in a study of T cells in Graves' hyperthyroidism and ophthalmopathy. Amplification of TCR beta CDR3 regions used RNA as the template. First-round RT-PCR with HTBI primers amplified the TCR CDR3 region. From the multiplex PCR reads, TCRdb called clonotypes with MiXCR, one entry per CDR3 protein. The sample consists of about 270,000 distinct CDR3 sequences, about 25% of them appearing once. The material sequenced was blood. Every receptor here comes from a man aged 40-55 years with Graves' hyperthyroidism that later progressed to Graves' ophthalmopathy.

This rearrangement joins TRBV2 to TRBJ2-2; 11 nucleotides agree with TRBD2. The CDR3 has 15 residues. Germline values: CDR1 SNHLY, CDR2 FYNNEI. The V and J ends lost 0 bases and 6 bases, in that order; junction bases with no gene match: 0. The CDR3, as DNA: TGTGCCAGCAGTGAAGCTAGCGGGAGGGCCGGGGAGCTGTTTTTT. Translated: CASSEASGRAGELFF.

In its sample, this clonotype was seen a few times. The chain recombines TRBV27 with TRBJ2-7, with TRBD2 identical over 8 bases. Germline CDR1 reads MNHEY; CDR2 reads SMNVEV (reference sequence). The CDR3 contains 14 residues. The trim removed 5 bases at V and 6 bases at J, leaving 9 bases unmatched. CDR3 DNA sequence: TGTGCCAGCAGTCGCCCCGGACTAGCAGTCGAGCAGTACTTC. It codes for CASSRPGLAVEQYF.

Many counts were recorded for this clonotype. The V and J genes are TRBV29-1 and TRBJ2-5; D gene unclear. V gave up 4 bases and J gave up 2 bases, with 8 bases separating them. Germline assignment: CDR1 SQVTM and CDR2 ANQGSEA. There are 12 residues in the CDR3. The DNA of the CDR3 is TGCAGCGTTGGCAGAACACAAGAGACCCAGTACTTC. This encodes CSVGRTQETQYF.

V usage is TRBV29-1 and J usage is TRBJ1-2; D uncertain. The CDR3 runs to 11 residues. The ends were cut back, 3 bases at V and 2 bases at J, with 4 bases in the middle. CDR1 is SQVTM and CDR2 is ANQGSEA in the germline V gene. CDR3 protein: CSVEGNYGYTF. The CDR3 DNA follows: TGCAGCGTTGAGGGAAACTATGGCTACACCTTC.

The V gene is TRBV12-3 or TRBV12-4, the J gene TRBJ2-7; 7 bases agree with TRBD2. The trim removed 6 bases at V and 4 bases at J, leaving 6 bases unmatched. The CDR3 is made up of 13 amino acids. The CDR3 here is CASRRGLKYEQYF. The CDR3 DNA is TGTGCCAGCAGACGGGGACTAAAATACGAGCAGTACTTC.

This clonotype was observed many times. This chain connects TRBV7-9 to TRBJ1-2, with 8 bases matching TRBD1. CDR1 SEHNR and CDR2 FQNEAQ come from the germline V gene (reference sequence). This CDR3 has 13 residues. V was pared by 2 bases and J by 6 bases, with 2 bases of the junction left unmatched. DNA for the CDR3: TGTGCCAGCAGCTTATCAGGGGGCGATGGCTACACCTTC. This translates into CASSLSGGDGYTF.

This clonotype was observed at least ten times. V usage is TRBV6-5 and J usage is TRBJ1-2, with a tentative D call TRBD1 (5 bases). Germline V CDR1 and CDR2: MNHEY, SVGAGI. V gave up 2 bases and J gave up 8 bases, with 12 bases separating them. The CDR3 totals 13 residues. The CDR3 protein is CASSYRGGYGYTF. CDR3 bases: TGTGCCAGCAGTTACAGGGGAGGATACGGCTACACCTTC.

Many counts were recorded for this clonotype. This rearrangement joins TRBV6-5 to TRBJ2-2; TRBD1 might be the D (6 bases). CDR3 length: 16 amino acids. In germline, CDR1 is MNHEY, CDR2 SVGAGI. Trimming stripped 4 bases from V and 3 bases from J, with 15 bases between. CDR3: CASSFDQGTYTGELFF. Written as DNA, the CDR3 is TGTGCCAGCAGTTTCGATCAGGGGACCTACACCGGGGAGCTGTTTTTT.

This clonotype was found many times. Here the CDR3 DNA reads TGTGCCAGCAAGCGGGGGCCTAGCGGGAGTTACGAGCAGTACTTC. It is translated as CASKRGPSGSYEQYF. V usage is TRBV2 and J usage is TRBJ2-7; the match to TRBD2 covers 10 bases. The V and J ends lost 7 bases and 4 bases, in that order; junction bases with no gene match: 10. The CDR3 loop spans 15 amino acids. CDR1 is SNHLY and CDR2 is FYNNEI in the germline V gene. Filled out from reference TRBV2 and TRBJ2-7, the complete variable domain reads EPEVTQTPSHQVTQMGQEVILRCVPISNHLYFYWYRQILGQKVEFLVSFYNNEISEKSEIFDDQFSVERPDGSNFTLKIRSTKLEDSAMYFCASKRGPSGSYEQYFGPGTRLTVT.

This clonotype was picked up many times. The chain uses TRBV12-3 or TRBV12-4 and TRBJ1-1, with D perhaps matching TRBD1 (6 bases). V shed 6 bases and J shed 7 bases, with 15 bases lying between them. This CDR3 spans 13 amino acids. The CDR3 protein is CASSLTRGGEAFF. Written as DNA, the CDR3 is TGTGCCAGCAGCCTAACCAGGGGAGGTGAAGCTTTCTTT.

In this sample, this clonotype turned up many times. This rearrangement joins TRBV11-2 to TRBJ1-3; D unclear. This CDR3 region has 13 residues. Germline V CDR1 and CDR2: SGHAT, FQNNGV. With 5 bases removed from V and 4 bases from J, the gap between germline ends came to 9 bases. CDR3 residues: CASSRPSGNTIYF. CDR3 bases: TGTGCCAGCAGCCGACCTAGCGGAAACACCATATATTTT.

This clonotype was observed a few times. V gene TRBV24-1 combines with J gene TRBJ2-5, with 10 positions matching TRBD1. The CDR3 loop spans 17 amino acids. The V and J ends lost 9 bases and 4 bases, in that order; junction bases with no gene match: 16. Germline V gene sequence: CDR1 KGHDR, CDR2 SFDVKD. In DNA form, the CDR3 reads TGTGCCACCTCAATTGCCGGGACAGGGGCTCGGGGAGAGACCCAGTACTTC. Translating gives CATSIAGTGARGETQYF.

This chain connects TRBV12-3 or TRBV12-4 to TRBJ2-1, with 7 bases lining up with TRBD2. The CDR3 loop spans 13 amino acids. The V segment lost 6 bases and the J segment 8 bases; nucleotides outside the gene matches: 7. The DNA for the CDR3 is TGTGCCAGCAGGGCGGGGGAGGGCCATGAGCAGTTCTTC. Its translation is CASRAGEGHEQFF.

The chain is built from TRBV28 and TRBJ2-7; 7 bases are shared with TRBD1. Germline-derived CDR1 and CDR2 are MDHEN and SYDVKM. This CDR3 has 13 amino acids. The V and J ends lost 6 bases and 6 bases, in that order; junction bases with no gene match: 8. CDR3 DNA sequence: TGTGCCAGCAGGGGACAGAGTAAAGGCGAGCAGTACTTC. Protein sequence: CASRGQSKGEQYF.

The rearrangement joins TRBV12-3 or TRBV12-4 to TRBJ1-5; 8 bases map to TRBD1. The CDR3 extends over 15 amino acids. The V segment lost 3 bases and the J segment 6 bases; nucleotides outside the gene matches: 7. CDR3 amino acids: CASSFDRGRGQPQHF. The CDR3 region has the DNA TGTGCCAGCAGTTTTGACAGGGGAAGGGGTCAGCCCCAGCATTTT.

In this sample, this clonotype turned up many times. The rearrangement links TRBV2 to TRBJ1-5; TRBD1 matches 9 bases. The V segment lost 7 bases and the J segment 4 bases; nucleotides outside the gene matches: 2. This CDR3 comprises 13 residues. Germline lookup yields CDR1 SNHLY and CDR2 FYNNEI. CDR3 sequence (DNA): TGTGCCAGCAAGGGACAGGGAAATCAGCCCCAGCATTTT. Residues: CASKGQGNQPQHF.

J is TRBJ2-5 and V is TRBV7-8; D is unclear. Germline CDR1 and CDR2: SGHVS and FQNEAQ. Trimming pared 4 bases from V and 4 bases from J, leaving 25 bases between. CDR3 length equals 18 residues. CDR3 sequence: CASSSHPVPMGIGETQYF. CDR3 DNA: TGTGCCAGCAGCTCCCACCCCGTCCCGATGGGTATAGGAGAGACCCAGTACTTC.

This clonotype was counted ten times or more. This could be a read error, since a much larger clone is one nucleotide away. V usage is TRBV11-2 and J usage is TRBJ2-5; 8 bases are shared with TRBD1. After removal of 5 bases from V and 1 base from J, the junction contained 3 bases not matched to a gene. CDR3 length: 14 residues. CDR1 and CDR2 (germline): SGHAT, FQNNGV. CDR3 nucleotide sequence: TGTGCCAGCAGCCGAGGGACAGGCCAAGAGACCCAGTACTTC. It specifies CASSRGTGQETQYF.

This clonotype is a singleton in its sample. The V and J genes are TRBV12-3 or TRBV12-4 and TRBJ1-3, with D perhaps TRBD1 (5 bases). The length of the CDR3 is 14 residues. Deletions cut 7 bases from V and 4 bases from J, with 14 bases between. The CDR3 loop reads CASTSIRVGNTIYF. The CDR3 coding sequence is TGTGCCAGCACCTCTATCAGGGTCGGAAACACCATATATTTT.

There are many counts of this clonotype. The CDR3 DNA sequence: TGCGCCAGCAGCTCGACAGCAACTAATGAAAAACTGTTTTTT. As protein: CASSSTATNEKLFF. This chain links TRBV5-1 with TRBJ1-4, with D maybe TRBD1 (5 bases). CDR1 and CDR2 from the germline V gene are SGHRS and YFSETQ. Deletions cut 3 bases from V and 0 bases from J, with 6 bases between. The CDR3 loop spans 14 amino acids.

This clonotype was seen many times. The J gene is TRBJ1-5, the V gene TRBV12-3 or TRBV12-4; a possible D gene is TRBD1 (6 bases). V lost 2 bases and J 0 bases, leaving 8 bases between the germline ends. This CDR3 region has 15 residues. DNA for the CDR3: TGTGCCAGCAGTTTAATGGGGGCTAGCAATCAGCCCCAGCATTTT. Amino acid sequence: CASSLMGASNQPQHF.

This clonotype was seen repeatedly, ten times or more. This chain links TRBV24-1 with TRBJ2-5, with D possibly being TRBD1 (5 bases). This CDR3 has 17 residues. The germline V gene encodes CDR1 KGHDR and CDR2 SFDVKD. V lost 1 base and J 4 bases, leaving 18 bases between the germline ends. Here the CDR3 reads CATSDFKTARGGETQYF. CDR3 DNA: TGTGCCACCAGTGATTTTAAGACTGCAAGGGGTGGAGAGACCCAGTACTTC.